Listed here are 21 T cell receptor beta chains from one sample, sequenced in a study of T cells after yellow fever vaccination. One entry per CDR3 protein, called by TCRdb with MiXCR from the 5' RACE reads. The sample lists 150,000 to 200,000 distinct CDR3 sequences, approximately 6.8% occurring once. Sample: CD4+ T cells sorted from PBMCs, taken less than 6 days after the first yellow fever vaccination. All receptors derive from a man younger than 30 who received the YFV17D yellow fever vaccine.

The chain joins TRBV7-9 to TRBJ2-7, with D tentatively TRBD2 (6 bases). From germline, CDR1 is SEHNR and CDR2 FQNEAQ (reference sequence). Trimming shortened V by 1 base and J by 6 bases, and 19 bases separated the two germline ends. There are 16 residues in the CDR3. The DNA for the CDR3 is TGTGCCAGCAGCTTAGGGCCTGGTGGGGCGGGGAGCGAGCAGTACGTC. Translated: CASSLGPGGAGSEQYV.

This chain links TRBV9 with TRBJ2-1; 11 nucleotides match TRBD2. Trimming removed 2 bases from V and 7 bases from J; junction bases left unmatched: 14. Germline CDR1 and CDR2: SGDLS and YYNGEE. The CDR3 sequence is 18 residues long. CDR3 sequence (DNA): TGTGCCAGCAGCGTCACCGGGACTAGCGGAACACGAGGGAATGAGCAGTTCTTC. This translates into CASSVTGTSGTRGNEQFF.

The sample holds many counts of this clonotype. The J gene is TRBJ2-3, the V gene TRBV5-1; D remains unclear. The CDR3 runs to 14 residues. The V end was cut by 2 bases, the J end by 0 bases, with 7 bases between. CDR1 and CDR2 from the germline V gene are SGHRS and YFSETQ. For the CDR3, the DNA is TGCGCCAGCAGCTTCGACTCGAGCACAGATACGCAGTATTTT. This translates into CASSFDSSTDTQYF.

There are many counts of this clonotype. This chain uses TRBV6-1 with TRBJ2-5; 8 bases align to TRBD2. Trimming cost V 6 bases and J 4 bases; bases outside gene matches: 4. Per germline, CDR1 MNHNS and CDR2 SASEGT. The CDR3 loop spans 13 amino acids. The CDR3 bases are TGTGCCAGCAGGGACAGCGGGGGAGAGACCCAGTACTTC. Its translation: CASRDSGGETQYF.

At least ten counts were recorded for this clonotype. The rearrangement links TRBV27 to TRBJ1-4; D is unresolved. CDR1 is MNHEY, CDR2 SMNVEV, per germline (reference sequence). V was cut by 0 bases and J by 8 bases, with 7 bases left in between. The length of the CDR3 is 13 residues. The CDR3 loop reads CASSLSMGEKLFF. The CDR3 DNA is TGTGCCAGCAGTTTATCGATGGGGGAAAAACTGTTTTTT.

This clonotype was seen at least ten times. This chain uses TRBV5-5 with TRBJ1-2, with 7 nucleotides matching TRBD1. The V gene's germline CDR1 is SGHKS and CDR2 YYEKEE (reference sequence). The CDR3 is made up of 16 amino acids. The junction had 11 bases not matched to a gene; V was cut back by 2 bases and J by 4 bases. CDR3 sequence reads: CASSLGASQGGYGYTF. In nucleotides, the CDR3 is TGTGCCAGCAGCTTAGGGGCCTCGCAGGGGGGCTATGGCTACACCTTC.

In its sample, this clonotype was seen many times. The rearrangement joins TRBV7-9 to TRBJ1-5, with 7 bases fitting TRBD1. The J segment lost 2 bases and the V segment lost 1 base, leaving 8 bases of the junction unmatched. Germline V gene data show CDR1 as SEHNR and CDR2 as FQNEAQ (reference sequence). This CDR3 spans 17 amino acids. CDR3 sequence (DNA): TGTGCCAGCAGCTTAGAAATGACAGGGAAGGGCAATCAGCCCCAGCATTTT. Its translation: CASSLEMTGKGNQPQHF.

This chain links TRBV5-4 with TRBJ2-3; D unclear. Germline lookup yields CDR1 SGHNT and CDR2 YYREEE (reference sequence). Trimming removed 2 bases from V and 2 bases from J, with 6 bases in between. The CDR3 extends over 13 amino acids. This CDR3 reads CASSFWATDTQYF. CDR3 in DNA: TGTGCCAGCAGCTTTTGGGCCACAGATACGCAGTATTTT. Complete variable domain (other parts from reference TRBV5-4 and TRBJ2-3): ETGVTQSPTHLIKTRGQQVTLRCSSQSGHNTVSWYQQALGQGPQFIFQYYREEENGRGNFPPRFSGLQFPNYSSELNVNALELDDSALYLCASSFWATDTQYFGPGTRLTVL.

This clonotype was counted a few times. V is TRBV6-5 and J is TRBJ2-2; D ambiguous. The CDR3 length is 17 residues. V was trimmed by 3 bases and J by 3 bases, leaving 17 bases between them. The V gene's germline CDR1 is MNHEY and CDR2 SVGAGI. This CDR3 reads CASSYSPRPSHTGELFF. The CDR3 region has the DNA TGTGCCAGCAGTTATTCCCCGAGACCCAGCCACACCGGGGAGCTGTTTTTT.

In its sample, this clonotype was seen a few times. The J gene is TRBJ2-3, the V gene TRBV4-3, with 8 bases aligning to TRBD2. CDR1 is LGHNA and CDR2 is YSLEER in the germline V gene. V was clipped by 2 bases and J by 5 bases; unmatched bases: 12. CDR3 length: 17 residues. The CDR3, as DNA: TGCGCCAGCAGCCAACAGCCGGGGGGGGCCGGTGGAGATACGCAGTATTTT. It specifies CASSQQPGGAGGDTQYF.

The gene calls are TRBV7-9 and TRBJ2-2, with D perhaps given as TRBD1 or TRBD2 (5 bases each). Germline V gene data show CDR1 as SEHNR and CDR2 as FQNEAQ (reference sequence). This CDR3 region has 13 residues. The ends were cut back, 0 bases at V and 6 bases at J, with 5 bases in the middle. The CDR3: CASSLAGAGELFF. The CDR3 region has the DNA TGTGCCAGCAGCTTAGCGGGGGCCGGGGAGCTGTTTTTT.

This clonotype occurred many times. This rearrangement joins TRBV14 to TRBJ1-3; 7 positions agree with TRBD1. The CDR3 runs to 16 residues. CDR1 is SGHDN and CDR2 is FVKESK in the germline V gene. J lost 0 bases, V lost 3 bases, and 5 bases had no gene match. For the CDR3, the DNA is TGTGCCAGCAGCCACGGACAGGCCGTCTCTGGAAACACCATATATTTT. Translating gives CASSHGQAVSGNTIYF.

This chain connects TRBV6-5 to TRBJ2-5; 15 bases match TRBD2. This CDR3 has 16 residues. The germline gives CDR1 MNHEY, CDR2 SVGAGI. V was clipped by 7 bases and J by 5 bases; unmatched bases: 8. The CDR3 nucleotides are TGTGCCAGCAAGAGGACTAGCGGGGGGGCCGTGGAGACCCAGTACTTC. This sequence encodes CASKRTSGGAVETQYF.

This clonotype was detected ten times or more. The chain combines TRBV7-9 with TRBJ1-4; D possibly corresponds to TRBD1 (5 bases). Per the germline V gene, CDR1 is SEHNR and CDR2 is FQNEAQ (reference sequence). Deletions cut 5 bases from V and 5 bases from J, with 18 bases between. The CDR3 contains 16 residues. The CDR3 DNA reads TGTGCCAGCAGCCAGCCCTATAGGGGTAGGAATGAAAAACTGTTTTTT. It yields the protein CASSQPYRGRNEKLFF. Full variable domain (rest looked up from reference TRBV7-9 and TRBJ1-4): DTGVSQNPRHKITKRGQNVTFRCDPISEHNRLYWYRQTLGQGPEFLTYFQNEAQLEKSRLLSDRFSAERPKGSFSTLEIQRTEQGDSAMYLCASSQPYRGRNEKLFFGSGTQLSVL.

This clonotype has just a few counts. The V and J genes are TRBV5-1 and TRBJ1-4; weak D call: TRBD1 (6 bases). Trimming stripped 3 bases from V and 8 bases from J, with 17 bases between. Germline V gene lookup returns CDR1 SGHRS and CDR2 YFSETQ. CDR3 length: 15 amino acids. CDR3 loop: CASSSTGSTREKLFF. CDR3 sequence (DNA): TGCGCCAGCAGCTCCACAGGGAGTACGAGGGAAAAACTGTTTTTT.

CDR3 region: CASSYSTGSGYTF. The CDR3 DNA sequence: TGTGCCAGCAGTTACTCGACAGGGAGCGGCTACACCTTC. The chain couples TRBV6-5 to TRBJ1-2; TRBD1 aligns across 7 bases. V dropped 0 bases and J dropped 8; count of bases not matched to a gene: 3. CDR3 length equals 13 residues. Germline CDR1 is MNHEY and CDR2 is SVGAGI.

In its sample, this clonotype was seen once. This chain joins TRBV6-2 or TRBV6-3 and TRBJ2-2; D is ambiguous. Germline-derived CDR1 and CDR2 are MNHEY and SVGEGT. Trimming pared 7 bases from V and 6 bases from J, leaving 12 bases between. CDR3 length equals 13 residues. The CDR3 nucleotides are TGTGCCAGCACCGACTCAAGGGCCGGGGAGCTGTTTTTT. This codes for CASTDSRAGELFF.

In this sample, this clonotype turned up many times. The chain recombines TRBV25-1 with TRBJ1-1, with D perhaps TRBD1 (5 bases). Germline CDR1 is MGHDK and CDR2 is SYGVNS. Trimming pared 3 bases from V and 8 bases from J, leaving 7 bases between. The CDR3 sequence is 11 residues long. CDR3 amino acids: CASSDREEAFF. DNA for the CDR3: TGTGCCAGCAGTGACAGGGAAGAAGCTTTCTTT. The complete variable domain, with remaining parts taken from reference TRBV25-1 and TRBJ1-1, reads EADIYQTPRYLVIGTGKKITLECSQTMGHDKMYWYQQDPGMELHLIHYSYGVNSTEKGDLSSESTVSRIRTEHFPLTLESARPSHTSQYLCASSDREEAFFGQGTRLTVV.

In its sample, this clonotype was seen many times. This CDR3 reads CASSYTGGSETQYF. CDR3 DNA: TGTGCCAGCAGCTATACAGGGGGTTCTGAGACCCAGTACTTC. The rearrangement uses TRBV7-2 and TRBJ2-5, with TRBD1 matching 8 bases. The CDR3 is made up of 14 amino acids. Per germline, CDR1 SGHTA and CDR2 FQGNSA. Trimming removed 4 bases from V and 5 bases from J; junction bases left unmatched: 6.

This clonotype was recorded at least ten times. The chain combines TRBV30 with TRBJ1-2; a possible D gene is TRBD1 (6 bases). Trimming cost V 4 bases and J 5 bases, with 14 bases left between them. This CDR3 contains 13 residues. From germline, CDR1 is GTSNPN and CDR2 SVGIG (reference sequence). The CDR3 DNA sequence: TGTGCCTGGAAAGGGGTGGGGACATATGGCTACACCTTC. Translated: CAWKGVGTYGYTF.

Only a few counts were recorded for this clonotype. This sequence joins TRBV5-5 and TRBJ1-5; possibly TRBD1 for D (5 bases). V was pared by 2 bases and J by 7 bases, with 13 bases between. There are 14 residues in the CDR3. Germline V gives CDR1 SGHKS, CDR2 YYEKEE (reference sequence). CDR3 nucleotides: TGTGCCAGCAGCTTTGGGGGATGGTGGCAGCCCCAGCATTTT. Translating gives CASSFGGWWQPQHF.